The 27 T cell receptor beta chains given below trace back to one sample, sequenced in a study of OX40 agonist ivuxolimab in advanced cancers. Sequencing was performed with immunoSEQ multiplex PCR; in TCRdb, only in-frame clones are kept and a portion is missing. The table shows some 75,000 clones, with about four fifths occurring only once. Sequencing was performed on CD4+ or CD8+ T cells sorted from blood, taken in a trial of the OX40 agonist ivuxolimab. Receptor source: an adult with an advanced solid tumor such as melanoma, head and neck, liver or kidney cancer.

The J gene is TRBJ1-1, the V gene TRBV7-3, with 8 bases that match TRBD1. The CDR3 is 14 amino acids. Trimming removed 5 bases from V and 4 bases from J; junction bases left unmatched: 6. Germline V CDR1 and CDR2: SGHTA, FQGTGA. CDR3 sequence reads: CASSLAGGGTEAFF. DNA of the CDR3: TGTGCCAGCAGCCTTGCAGGGGGCGGCACTGAAGCTTTCTTT.

The chain uses TRBV14 and TRBJ1-3; D is uncertain. Trimming shortened V by 0 bases and J by 0 bases, and 15 bases separated the two germline ends. Germline CDR1 reads SGHDN; CDR2 reads FVKESK. The CDR3 totals 18 residues. The CDR3 protein is CASSQDQEGRLSGNTIYF. DNA for the CDR3: TGTGCCAGCAGCCAAGATCAGGAAGGCAGGCTCTCTGGAAACACCATATATTTT.

The rearrangement links TRBV9 to TRBJ2-7; D remains ambiguous. V lost 0 bases and J 0 bases, leaving 10 bases between the germline ends. This CDR3 spans 15 amino acids. Germline V gene data show CDR1 as SGDLS and CDR2 as YYNGEE. The CDR3 is CASSVAPTDSYEQYF. The CDR3 nucleotides read TGTGCCAGCAGCGTAGCTCCCACCGACTCCTACGAGCAGTACTTC.

The chain combines TRBV10-3 with TRBJ2-2, with 9 positions matching TRBD1. Germline V gene sequence: CDR1 ENHRY, CDR2 SYGVKD. This CDR3 has 15 residues. V lost 10 bases and J lost 2; bases outside the gene matches: 8. The CDR3 DNA follows: TGTGCCAGCCAAGCGGGACAGGGTAACACCGGGGAGCTGTTTTTT. Its protein is CASQAGQGNTGELFF.

The chain carries TRBV9 and TRBJ1-2; TRBD1 is a possible D gene (6 bases). The ends were cut back, 4 bases at V and 8 bases at J, with 15 bases in the middle. The CDR3 covers 13 residues. Germline CDR1 is SGDLS and CDR2 is YYNGEE. For the CDR3, the DNA is TGTGCCAGCAGCCCAACAGGGAGCGGCGGCTACACCTTC. Protein product: CASSPTGSGGYTF. Supplemented by reference TRBV9 and TRBJ1-2, the full variable domain reads DSGVTQTPKHLITATGQRVTLRCSPRSGDLSVYWYQQSLDQGLQFLIQYYNGEERAKGNILERFSAQQFPDLHSELNLSSLELGDSALYFCASSPTGSGGYTFGSGTRLTVV.

The V and J genes are TRBV10-3 and TRBJ1-4, with D tentatively TRBD1 (5 bases). The ends were cut back, 6 bases at V and 5 bases at J, with 13 bases in the middle. The CDR3 extends over 14 amino acids. Germline V gene lookup returns CDR1 ENHRY and CDR2 SYGVKD. The chain's CDR3 is CAIRASAGNEKLFF. The CDR3 bases are TGTGCCATCAGGGCCTCGGCAGGGAATGAAAAACTGTTTTTT.

The table lists this clone with a count of one. This rearrangement joins TRBV6-5 to TRBJ1-2, with D hard to call. CDR3 size: 13 residues. Trimming removed 2 bases from V and 5 bases from J, with 9 bases in between. CDR1 and CDR2 (germline): MNHEY, SVGAGI. CDR3 nucleotides: TGTGCCAGCAGTTACACTGCCGGGTATGGCTACACCTTC. Translation gives CASSYTAGYGYTF.

The chain combines TRBV4-2 with TRBJ2-7, with TRBD2 matching 10 bases. The J segment lost 3 bases and the V segment lost 3 bases, leaving 8 bases of the junction unmatched. Germline V gene lookup returns CDR1 LGHNA and CDR2 YNFKEQ. The CDR3 contains 16 residues. This CDR3 is CASSQDTSGEDYEQYF. CDR3 sequence (DNA): TGTGCCAGCAGCCAGGATACTAGCGGGGAAGACTACGAGCAGTACTTC.

This clone was observed a handful of times. This rearrangement joins TRBV6-1 to TRBJ2-7, with D unclear. V lost 4 bases, J lost 3 bases, and 4 bases lay in between. Germline CDR1 and CDR2: MNHNS and SASEGT. The CDR3 loop spans 11 amino acids. CDR3: CASSAIYEQYF. DNA for the CDR3: TGTGCCAGCAGTGCCATCTACGAGCAGTACTTC.

The chain employs TRBV19 and TRBJ1-4, with D possibly being TRBD1 (5 bases). Trimming removed 8 bases from V and 4 bases from J, with 14 bases in between. Germline CDR1 and CDR2: LNHDA and SQIVND (reference sequence). The CDR3 sequence is 14 residues long. The CDR3 nucleotides read TGTGCCAGTGGGCAGAGGCAGGGTAATGAAAAACTGTTTTTT. The encoded protein is CASGQRQGNEKLFF.

The gene calls are TRBV5-6 and TRBJ2-3; no firm D call. The CDR3 is made up of 16 amino acids. Germline V CDR1 and CDR2: SGHDT, YYEEEE. V was trimmed by 4 bases and J by 0 bases, leaving 15 bases between them. The CDR3: CASSLYRGSSTDTQYF. The CDR3 nucleotides read TGTGCCAGCAGCCTCTATCGCGGTTCTAGCACAGATACGCAGTATTTT.

This clone was found once. The V call is TRBV6-5, the J call TRBJ1-1; maybe TRBD1 (5 bases). V lost 7 bases and J lost 0, with 9 bases in between. The germline V gene encodes CDR1 MNHEY and CDR2 SVGAGI. CDR3 length: 13 amino acids. The DNA for the CDR3 is TGTGCCAGCACCCGGGGGGTGAACACTGAAGCTTTCTTT. It codes for CASTRGVNTEAFF.

V is TRBV2 and J is TRBJ2-3; perhaps TRBD1 as D (5 bases). This CDR3 region has 12 residues. From germline, CDR1 is SNHLY and CDR2 FYNNEI. Trimming left V 7 bases short and J 6 bases short, with 11 bases between. This CDR3 reads CASTGQRDTQYF. CDR3 nucleotides: TGTGCCAGCACAGGGCAGAGGGATACGCAGTATTTT.

The rearrangement links TRBV10-2 to TRBJ2-7, with D possibly TRBD1 on 5 matching bases. V lost 6 bases, J lost 4 bases, and 13 bases lay in between. The CDR3 totals 13 residues. Germline V gives CDR1 WSHSY, CDR2 SAAADI. The CDR3 sequence: CASSRQSEYEQYF. The CDR3 nucleotides are TGCGCCAGCAGCCGACAGTCAGAGTACGAGCAGTACTTC.

The V gene is TRBV28, the J gene TRBJ1-1; weak D call: TRBD1 (5 bases). Trimming took off 6 bases at V and 7 bases at J, with 21 bases between the two ends. The CDR3 sequence is 15 residues long. Germline CDR1 is MDHEN and CDR2 is SYDVKM. The CDR3 nucleotides read TGTGCCAGCAGCTCAATCGGCGGCCGCGGGGGTGAAGCTTTCTTT. Translation gives CASSSIGGRGGEAFF.

The rearrangement joins TRBV2 to TRBJ2-4; a weak D match, TRBD1 (5 bases). V was shortened by 5 bases and J by 0 bases, with 8 bases between the two germline ends. Looked up from germline, CDR1 is SNHLY and CDR2 is FYNNEI. The CDR3 extends over 14 amino acids. CDR3 protein: CASSQQVAKNIQYF. The CDR3 bases are TGTGCCAGCAGTCAACAGGTAGCCAAAAACATTCAGTACTTC.

The V and J genes are TRBV7-2 and TRBJ2-7; TRBD2 agrees at 8 bases. J lost 0 bases, V lost 1 base, and 11 bases had no gene match. The germline V gene encodes CDR1 SGHTA and CDR2 FQGNSA. The CDR3 consists of 18 residues. In DNA, the CDR3 is TGTGCCAGCAGCTTAGATTGGGCTAGCGGGTACCACTCCTACGAGCAGTACTTC. As protein: CASSLDWASGYHSYEQYF.

Only a few counts were recorded for this clone. This chain uses TRBV7-2 with TRBJ2-2, with D possibly matching TRBD2 (7 bases). The CDR3 extends over 17 amino acids. V dropped 1 base and J dropped 2 bases, with 14 bases sitting between them. From germline, CDR1 is SGHTA and CDR2 FQGNSA. The CDR3 loop is CASSLDAGAVNTGELFF. The CDR3 nucleotides read TGTGCCAGCAGCTTAGACGCGGGGGCCGTCAACACCGGGGAGCTGTTTTTT.

The V call is TRBV27, the J call TRBJ1-1, with TRBD1 matching over 10 bases. Germline assignment: CDR1 MNHEY and CDR2 SMNVEV (reference sequence). Germline trimming cut 2 bases from V and 1 base from J; bases unmatched to any gene: 22. The CDR3 totals 22 residues. The CDR3 sequence: CASSLKGYRTSWTGGRNTEAFF. The DNA of the CDR3 is TGTGCCAGCAGTTTAAAGGGTTATCGGACGAGCTGGACAGGGGGGAGGAACACTGAAGCTTTCTTT.

The chain combines TRBV9 with TRBJ2-7, with D tentatively TRBD2 (5 bases). Deletions cut 4 bases from V and 7 bases from J, with 18 bases between. The CDR3 covers 14 residues. CDR1 and CDR2 from the germline V gene are SGDLS and YYNGEE. CDR3 residues: CASSPPGSVGEQYF. CDR3 bases: TGTGCCAGCAGCCCGCCGGGGTCGGTGGGGGAGCAGTACTTC.

The chain carries TRBV19 and TRBJ2-3; tentative D call: TRBD2 (6 bases). The V end lost 8 bases, the J end lost 5 bases, and 14 bases lay between the germline ends. The CDR3 spans 13 residues. Germline V gene data show CDR1 as LNHDA and CDR2 as SQIVND (reference sequence). CDR3 bases: TGTGCCAGTCAACTAAACGGGAGAGATACGCAGTATTTT. Its translation: CASQLNGRDTQYF.

This clone turned up a few times. The genes are TRBV4-3 and TRBJ1-1; TRBD1 might be the D (5 bases). The CDR3 extends over 14 amino acids. Germline CDR1 LGHNA, CDR2 YSLEER. Trimming removed 4 bases at V and 3 bases at J, with 12 bases between. CDR3 in amino acids: CASSRTKRDTEAFF. Written as DNA, the CDR3 is TGCGCCAGCAGCCGGACAAAAAGGGACACTGAAGCTTTCTTT.

The chain has TRBV5-6 and TRBJ2-3, with 7 bases aligning to TRBD2. CDR3 length: 16 residues. Germline loops: CDR1 SGHDT, CDR2 YYEEEE. J gave up 2 bases and V 4 bases, and 10 bases lay outside the gene matches. The CDR3: CASSRPLADPTDTQYF. CDR3 DNA: TGTGCCAGCAGCAGGCCTCTAGCGGACCCCACAGATACGCAGTATTTT.

The chain carries TRBV6-1 and TRBJ2-5; D unclear. CDR3 size: 11 residues. Germline V gives CDR1 MNHNS, CDR2 SASEGT. The V end lost 4 bases, the J end lost 5 bases, and 5 bases lay between the germline ends. CDR3 DNA: TGTGCCAGCAGTGTCATGGAGACCCAGTACTTC. This gives the protein CASSVMETQYF.

The V gene is TRBV6-5, the J gene TRBJ2-7; D gene ambiguous. Trimming removed 6 bases at V and 2 bases at J, with 11 bases between. CDR3 size: 13 residues. Germline V gene sequence: CDR1 MNHEY, CDR2 SVGAGI. CDR3 in amino acids: CASSSTETYEQYF. The CDR3 DNA follows: TGTGCCAGCAGCTCGACGGAAACCTACGAGCAGTACTTC.

The chain recombines TRBV19 with TRBJ1-3; maybe TRBD1 (6 bases). The length of the CDR3 is 15 residues. V gave up 5 bases and J gave up 3 bases, with 14 bases separating them. CDR1 and CDR2 (germline): LNHDA, SQIVND (reference sequence). DNA for the CDR3: TGTGCCAGTAGTCCGCCGGGGGGGCGTGGAAACACCATATATTTT. This sequence encodes CASSPPGGRGNTIYF.

The rearrangement uses TRBV5-1 and TRBJ2-2; weak D call: TRBD2 (5 bases). The CDR3 is made up of 16 amino acids. V shed 0 bases and J shed 4 bases, with 13 bases lying between them. Germline V gene lookup returns CDR1 SGHRS and CDR2 YFSETQ. As DNA, the CDR3 is TGCGCCAGCAGCTTGGGGGTCGGGGTTATCACCGGGGAGCTGTTTTTT. It is translated as CASSLGVGVITGELFF. The whole variable domain, filled in from reference TRBV5-1 and TRBJ2-2, reads KAGVTQTPRYLIKTRGQQVTLSCSPISGHRSVSWYQQTPGQGLQFLFEYFSETQRNKGNFPGRFSGRQFSNSRSEMNVSTLELGDSALYLCASSLGVGVITGELFFGEGSRLTVL.